Here is one T cell receptor (beta chain) with its context. Its antigen remains unidentified. The sample originates from a study of shared clonotypes between healthy human individuals. Points from the study as a whole: Naive subsets typically showed greater estimated richness than memory subsets.

The CDR3 is made up of 16 amino acids. V lost 4 bases, J lost 7 bases, and 11 bases stayed unmatched. In germline, CDR1 is SGHRS, CDR2 YFSETQ. The assay ran at deep level. Using immunoSEQ multiplex PCR, the repertoire was profiled, and TCRdb retains in-frame clones only, with some absent. Of more than 2 million clones listed, under 97% were seen once; the top ten hold roughly 0.13%. The sequencing input was naive CD4+ T cells sorted from blood. Subset indicated: CD45RA+ positively selected. The rearrangement uses TRBV5-1 and TRBJ1-4; 9 bases are a match to TRBD1. The TCR comes from a man aged 18 to 29 in good health. This chain's CDR3 is CASSTTGTGLGEKLFF. The CDR3 DNA follows: TGCGCCAGCAGCACCACCGGGACAGGGCTGGGTGAAAAACTGTTTTTT.